This T cell receptor beta chain was obtained from a study of CXCR3-negative and CXCR3-positive naive CD8 T cells. General study findings and limits: For the naive subsets, surface CD5 was similar, and TCR strength was inferred from TRB CDR3 properties. Naive cells used TRBV-TRBJ genes in much the same way whether CXCR3-negative or CXCR3-positive; memory cells did not. Comparably high diversity was seen in both naive subsets, and much lower diversity in memory CD8+ cells. Cryopreservation partially lowered CXCR3 expression, so most assays used fresh PBMCs.

With regard to this clonotype: No antigen is known for it.

Researchers prepared the TRB cDNA libraries using 5' RACE with UMI labels. Reprocessing the 5' RACE reads, TCRdb reports a single entry for every CDR3 protein and omits DNA. The sample table sets out over 35,000 distinct CDR3 sequences. The sequence derives from a human donor in good health. Some clones in this sample may be carry-over from other donors' samples. The sample consisted of memory CD8+ T cells from blood.

The CDR3 loop is CASSARPMNTEAFF. V usage is TRBV12-3 or TRBV12-4 and J usage is TRBJ1-1. The CDR3 is 14 residues long.